This TCR delta chain was identified in a study of human gamma delta and Vdelta1 T cells (dated by TCRdb to 2017 to 2018). In the study overall: In this study, the researchers looked at Delta One T cells, which are Vd1+ gamma-delta T cells, to see how well they work as cytotoxic effectors against acute myeloid leukemia.

The receptor library was made with PCR. Instrument on record: Illumina MiSeq. TCRdb reprocessed the public data with the CATT caller; entries with the same nucleotide sequence were combined afterwards. In this sample the table shows 6,000 to 6,500 delta-chain clones, more than 9% of which occur a single time. The ten largest clones represent 13% to 15% of the sample. From the germline V gene, CDR1 is TSWWSYY and CDR2 is QGS. The V end gives up 0 bases and the J end 11 bases, leaving 27 bases in the junction not matched to a gene. The CDR3 sequence holds 20 residues, the cysteine and phenylalanine included. Only CDR3 DNA remains: 60 bases, in frame from the first base. This clone was observed a handful of times. The antigen it recognizes is unknown. A single base is all that separates this from a far larger clone, so a read error is likely. Other DNA sequences of this sample code for an identical CDR3.

The TCR sequence derives from a human donor in good health. The V gene is TRDV1 and the J gene is TRDJ1; 7 central nucleotides agree with TRDD3. The sequenced sample was naive CD27+ Vdelta1 gamma-delta T cells from blood. The encoded CDR3 is CALGELRPLRLGRAVNGLIF. The base sequence is TGTGCTCTTGGGGAACTCAGGCCCCTCCGACTGGGGAGAGCTGTAAACGGTCTCATCTTT.